These 29 T cell receptor beta chains originate from one sample sequenced in a study of blood T cell repertoires in COVID-19. Sequencing used immunoSEQ multiplex PCR; TCRdb keeps in-frame clones, though not all of them. The sample lists more than 200,000 clones; roughly 90% were seen once. Sequenced sample: peripheral blood. The receptors originated from a man aged 25-45 years with active or convalescent COVID-19.

The CDR3 nucleotides are TGTGCCATCAGTGTACGGACAGGGGATAATTCACCCCTCCACTTT. Protein sequence: CAISVRTGDNSPLHF. The gene calls are TRBV10-3 and TRBJ1-6; TRBD1 agrees at 9 bases. Germline-derived CDR1 and CDR2 are ENHRY and SYGVKD. V trimming: 4 bases; J trimming: 5 bases; junction bases outside the gene matches: 3. The CDR3 contains 15 residues.

The rearrangement joins TRBV5-1 to TRBJ1-2; D call uncertain. The CDR3 loop spans 16 amino acids. V shed 0 bases and J shed 0 bases, with 12 bases lying between them. Germline-derived CDR1 and CDR2 are SGHRS and YFSETQ. In DNA, the CDR3 is TGCGCCAGCAGCTTGGGTAATCTTGGAGCTAACTATGGCTACACCTTC. Its protein is CASSLGNLGANYGYTF. The full variable domain, with the rest looked up from reference TRBV5-1 and TRBJ1-2, is KAGVTQTPRYLIKTRGQQVTLSCSPISGHRSVSWYQQTPGQGLQFLFEYFSETQRNKGNFPGRFSGRQFSNSRSEMNVSTLELGDSALYLCASSLGNLGANYGYTFGSGTRLTVV.

The chain links TRBV7-6 to TRBJ2-2; D possibly corresponds to TRBD1 (7 bases). Germline loops: CDR1 SGHVS, CDR2 FNYEAQ. The length of the CDR3 is 15 residues. Trimming took 1 base from V and 5 from J, leaving 11 bases between them. CDR3 sequence reads: CASSLGAGGTGELFF. Written as DNA, the CDR3 is TGTGCCAGCAGCTTAGGGGCAGGGGGGACCGGGGAGCTGTTTTTT.

The chain joins TRBV4-1 to TRBJ2-1; TRBD1 agrees at 9 bases. V shed 0 bases, J shed 10 bases, and the junction held 13 bases outside the gene matches. CDR3 length equals 17 residues. Germline values: CDR1 MGHRA, CDR2 YSYEKL. Here the CDR3 DNA reads TGCGCCAGCAGCCAAGAAAACAGGGGGCTGCTTACTTCGGAGCAGTTCTTC. It translates to CASSQENRGLLTSEQFF.

V gene TRBV7-3 combines with J gene TRBJ1-3; D unresolved. The CDR3 loop spans 14 amino acids. Trimming removed 2 bases at V and 0 bases at J, with 5 bases between. Germline assignment: CDR1 SGHTA and CDR2 FQGTGA. The CDR3 DNA sequence: TGTGCCAGCAGCTTAGGCGGCTCTGGAAACACCATATATTTT. It codes for CASSLGGSGNTIYF.

This chain joins TRBV7-9 and TRBJ1-1, with 9 bases that match TRBD1. V lost 4 bases, J lost 1 base, and 7 bases stayed unmatched. This CDR3 contains 16 residues. The V gene's germline CDR1 is SEHNR and CDR2 FQNEAQ (reference sequence). CDR3 sequence reads: CASSSRGQGKNTEAFF. Written as DNA, the CDR3 is TGTGCCAGCAGCTCTAGAGGACAGGGGAAGAACACTGAAGCTTTCTTT.

V gene TRBV5-1 combines with J gene TRBJ2-2; tentatively, D is TRBD2 (5 bases). Trimming left V 2 bases short and J 0 bases short, with 11 bases between. Germline V gene sequence: CDR1 SGHRS, CDR2 YFSETQ. This CDR3 is 16 amino acids long. CDR3 coding DNA: TGCGCCAGCAGCTTATCTACTAGATCGAACACCGGGGAGCTGTTTTTT. Residues: CASSLSTRSNTGELFF.

This clone was observed a handful of times. V and J are TRBV30 and TRBJ2-6, with D uncertain. Germline-derived CDR1 and CDR2 are GTSNPN and SVGIG (reference sequence). Trimming stripped 3 bases from V and 2 bases from J, with 5 bases between. The CDR3 is 13 amino acids. CDR3 DNA sequence: TGTGCCTGGAGACACGCTGGGGCCAACGTCCTGACTTTC. Protein: CAWRHAGANVLTF.

The genes are TRBV9 and TRBJ1-1, with 10 bases that match TRBD1. J gave up 1 base and V 4 bases, and 7 bases lay outside the gene matches. Per germline, CDR1 SGDLS and CDR2 YYNGEE. The CDR3 contains 16 residues. The CDR3 DNA sequence: TGTGCCAGCAGCCGAGGGACAGGGGTCCGGAACACTGAAGCTTTCTTT. Protein sequence: CASSRGTGVRNTEAFF.

The genes are TRBV19 and TRBJ1-4; D may be TRBD1 (6 bases). CDR1 and CDR2 (germline): LNHDA, SQIVND (reference sequence). Trimming pared 3 bases from V and 7 bases from J, leaving 12 bases between. The CDR3 covers 14 residues. The CDR3 here is CASSMTGLGEKLFF. As DNA, the CDR3 is TGTGCCAGTAGTATGACAGGATTGGGTGAAAAACTGTTTTTT.

The V and J genes are TRBV5-1 and TRBJ1-2; TRBD1 might be the D (5 bases). Germline CDR1 and CDR2: SGHRS and YFSETQ. The length of the CDR3 is 13 residues. V was clipped by 3 bases and J by 8 bases, with 14 bases between them. Here the CDR3 reads CASSSEGWWGYTF. The DNA of the CDR3 is TGCGCCAGCAGCTCGGAGGGGTGGTGGGGCTACACCTTC.

The chain has TRBV4-2 and TRBJ1-6, with D possibly matching TRBD1 (6 bases). V was pared by 0 bases and J by 8 bases, with 17 bases between. Germline CDR1 reads LGHNA; CDR2 reads YNFKEQ. The CDR3 totals 17 residues. CDR3 nucleotides: TGTGCCAGCAGCCAAGACGTGGTACAGGGCATTGATTCACCCCTCCACTTT. Its protein is CASSQDVVQGIDSPLHF.

The genes are TRBV7-8 and TRBJ2-2; weak D call: TRBD2 (6 bases). This CDR3 comprises 15 residues. Trimming stripped 2 bases from V and 6 bases from J, with 13 bases between. CDR1 is SGHVS, CDR2 FQNEAQ, per germline. The chain's CDR3 is CASSLRGGVSGELFF. For the CDR3, the DNA is TGTGCCAGCAGCTTAAGAGGAGGGGTCTCCGGGGAGCTGTTTTTT.

The chain combines TRBV4-1 with TRBJ1-2, with D perhaps TRBD1 (6 bases). There are 14 residues in the CDR3. Trimming took 2 bases from V and 0 from J, leaving 7 bases between them. CDR1 and CDR2 (germline): MGHRA, YSYEKL. The DNA for the CDR3 is TGCGCCAGCAGCCAACAGGGGTCTAACTATGGCTACACCTTC. Translated: CASSQQGSNYGYTF.

The gene calls are TRBV5-6 and TRBJ2-7, with 12 nucleotides matching TRBD2. The germline V gene has CDR1 SGHDT and CDR2 YYEEEE. The junction had 4 bases not matched to a gene; V was cut back by 2 bases and J by 4 bases. CDR3 size: 15 residues. The CDR3 loop reads CASSLLTSGGYEQYF. The CDR3 bases are TGTGCCAGCAGCTTACTGACTAGCGGGGGATACGAGCAGTACTTC. Full variable domain (outside the CDR3, taken from reference TRBV5-6 and TRBJ2-7): DAGVTQSPTHLIKTRGQQVTLRCSPKSGHDTVSWYQQALGQGPQFIFQYYEEEERQRGNFPDRFSGHQFPNYSSELNVNALLLGDSALYLCASSLLTSGGYEQYFGPGTRLTVT.

The chain links TRBV13 to TRBJ2-5; TRBD2 aligns across 7 bases. The germline V gene encodes CDR1 PRHDT and CDR2 FYEKMQ (reference sequence). This CDR3 is 12 amino acids long. J lost 7 bases, V lost 8 bases, and 7 bases had no gene match. This chain's CDR3 is CASSGGRGTQYF. The CDR3 DNA reads as TGTGCCAGCTCCGGGGGGAGGGGGACCCAGTACTTC.

CDR3 DNA sequence: TGTGCCAGCAGTGAAGTCGACAGGGCGCCCGGGGAGCTGTTTTTT. It encodes CASSEVDRAPGELFF. The rearrangement joins TRBV6-1 to TRBJ2-2; 7 bases are a match to TRBD1. The CDR3 loop spans 15 amino acids. CDR1 MNHNS and CDR2 SASEGT come from the germline V gene. The J segment lost 6 bases and the V segment lost 1 base, leaving 5 bases of the junction unmatched.

The V gene is TRBV11-2, the J gene TRBJ2-7; 10 positions match TRBD1. Losses at the gene ends were 6 bases for V and 7 bases for J; bases not matched to a gene: 9. The CDR3 loop spans 14 amino acids. CDR1 is SGHAT, CDR2 FQNNGV, per germline. The CDR3 sequence: CASSFGDRGWEQYF. The CDR3 bases are TGTGCCAGCAGTTTTGGGGACAGGGGATGGGAGCAGTACTTC.

The chain couples TRBV4-1 to TRBJ2-5, with D possibly being TRBD2 (7 bases). Trimming removed 4 bases from V and 1 base from J, with 16 bases in between. Looked up from germline, CDR1 is MGHRA and CDR2 is YSYEKL. The CDR3 totals 16 residues. The CDR3 here is CASSPGGGGPQETQYF. The CDR3 DNA reads as TGCGCCAGCAGCCCCGGCGGGGGCGGGCCCCAAGAGACCCAGTACTTC.

The chain recombines TRBV19 with TRBJ1-5; TRBD1 agrees at 7 bases. J lost 3 bases, V lost 6 bases, and 2 bases had no gene match. In germline, CDR1 is LNHDA, CDR2 SQIVND (reference sequence). This CDR3 is 13 amino acids long. CDR3 sequence (DNA): TGTGCCAGTAGCGACAGGGACAATCAGCCCCAGCATTTT. Its translation is CASSDRDNQPQHF.

The rearrangement links TRBV5-6 to TRBJ1-1, with a weak D call TRBD1 (6 bases). This CDR3 is 14 amino acids long. Germline values: CDR1 SGHDT, CDR2 YYEEEE. V was shortened by 4 bases and J by 5 bases, with 15 bases between the two germline ends. The CDR3: CASSRGAGRTEAFF. CDR3 DNA sequence: TGTGCCAGCAGCCGGGGGGCGGGCAGGACTGAAGCTTTCTTT.

This clone was counted once. V and J are TRBV19 and TRBJ2-3; 10 bases map to TRBD1. Germline V CDR1 and CDR2: LNHDA, SQIVND (reference sequence). This CDR3 comprises 16 residues. V was pared by 5 bases and J by 5 bases, with 10 bases of the junction left unmatched. CDR3: CASSARVTGGLDTQYF. In DNA form, the CDR3 reads TGTGCCAGTAGTGCTAGGGTGACAGGGGGCTTAGATACGCAGTATTTT.

This sequence joins TRBV5-4 and TRBJ1-2, with D unclear. Germline values: CDR1 SGHNT, CDR2 YYREEE (reference sequence). The CDR3 length is 15 residues. The V gene lost 0 bases and the J gene lost 0 bases, with 9 bases spanning the gap. This chain's CDR3 is CASSLVRNSNYGYTF. CDR3 sequence (DNA): TGTGCCAGCAGCTTGGTACGAAACTCTAACTATGGCTACACCTTC.

V and J are TRBV19 and TRBJ2-1, with a tentative D call TRBD1 (6 bases). The CDR3 is made up of 16 amino acids. The V and J ends lost 4 bases and 4 bases respectively, with 17 bases between them. Looked up from germline, CDR1 is LNHDA and CDR2 is SQIVND (reference sequence). Written as DNA, the CDR3 is TGTGCCAGTAGTACTTACGGGACACTTAATTACAATGAGCAGTTCTTC. Protein sequence: CASSTYGTLNYNEQFF.

This clone came up a few times. The chain carries TRBV19 and TRBJ2-1; 8 bases are a match to TRBD1. Germline loops: CDR1 LNHDA, CDR2 SQIVND (reference sequence). This CDR3 spans 15 amino acids. V lost 7 bases and J lost 7; bases outside the gene matches: 12. The CDR3 DNA reads as TGTGCCAGTAATTCTGGACAGGGTATTTTTAATGAGCAGTTCTTC. This encodes CASNSGQGIFNEQFF.

The V and J genes are TRBV5-1 and TRBJ1-1; 7 bases match TRBD1. The CDR3 runs to 14 residues. V gave up 3 bases and J gave up 2 bases; unmatched junction bases: 4. Per germline, CDR1 SGHRS and CDR2 YFSETQ. CDR3 sequence: CASSSDRINTEAFF. Here the CDR3 DNA reads TGCGCCAGCAGCTCGGACAGGATTAACACTGAAGCTTTCTTT.

Only a few counts were recorded for this clone. This chain connects TRBV27 to TRBJ1-2, with unresolved D. Germline V lookup: CDR1 MNHEY, CDR2 SMNVEV (reference sequence). The V end lost 6 bases, the J end lost 0 bases, and 8 bases lay between the germline ends. This CDR3 has 13 amino acids. The CDR3 reads CASRNTANYGYTF. CDR3 nucleotide sequence: TGTGCCAGCAGGAATACAGCTAACTATGGCTACACCTTC.

The chain couples TRBV27 to TRBJ2-1; D is ambiguous. This CDR3 region has 12 residues. Trimming shortened V by 10 bases and J by 9 bases, and 16 bases separated the two germline ends. Per the germline V gene, CDR1 is MNHEY and CDR2 is SMNVEV (reference sequence). The chain's CDR3 is CATAHPLGEQFF. CDR3 coding DNA: TGTGCCACCGCTCACCCCCTCGGTGAGCAGTTCTTC.

This clone was found a few times. This chain joins TRBV19 and TRBJ2-1; D not certain. Germline values: CDR1 LNHDA, CDR2 SQIVND (reference sequence). Trimming took off 1 base at V and 5 bases at J, with 15 bases between the two ends. The CDR3 is 16 amino acids. The CDR3 sequence: CASSIGGRMRNNEQFF. In nucleotides, the CDR3 is TGTGCCAGTAGTATAGGCGGTCGGATGAGAAACAATGAGCAGTTCTTC. The full variable domain, in which reference TRBV19 and TRBJ2-1 provide the parts outside the CDR3, is DGGITQSPKYLFRKEGQNVTLSCEQNLNHDAMYWYRQDPGQGLRLIYYSQIVNDFQKGDIAEGYSVSREKKESFPLTVTSAQKNPTAFYLCASSIGGRMRNNEQFFGPGTRLTVL.